In this sample, the clone carrying this T cell receptor beta chain turned up a few times. Antigen: not known. This record belongs to a study of response to subunit inactivated influenza vaccine. Findings of the study overall: Authors suggested few new T cells are recruited by each seasonal influenza vaccination.

Germline V gene sequence: CDR1 MDHEN, CDR2 SYDVKM. Trimming left V 2 bases short and J 0 bases short, with 14 bases between. CDR3 size: 18 residues. TCRdb ran MiXCR on the RT-PCR reads and lists one entry per CDR3 protein. The sample records a few hundred thousand distinct CDR3 sequences, about 20% being singletons. The chain links TRBV28 to TRBJ2-6; D is unclear. The sample in question was PBMCs from blood, obtained approximately 22 months after vaccination. The clonotype was recovered from a man aged 45-69 years who received an inactivated influenza vaccine. The CDR3 region is CASSLLFDGISGANVLTF. The CDR3 DNA sequence: TGTGCCAGCAGTTTACTCTTCGATGGGATCTCTGGGGCCAACGTCCTGACTTTC.